This is a list of T cell receptor beta chains from one sample in a study of response to subunit inactivated influenza vaccine. TCRdb independently ran MiXCR on the RT-PCR reads; one entry per CDR3 protein. Here the sample spans under 550,000 distinct CDR3 sequences, 7.6% being singletons. Specimen: PBMCs from blood, collected roughly 24 months after vaccination. The receptors shown here come from a man between 50 and 75 years old who received an inactivated influenza vaccine. Each CDR3 is given with its conserved first and last residue. The D gene is left open where the match is weak. Clone sizes are given selectively: once, few, many, or a class where the clone is expanded.

>many|TRBV7-9|TRBJ2-3|-
CASSFDPDTQYF
TGTGCCAGCAGCTTCGATCCAGATACGCAGTATTTT
>few|TRBV14|TRBJ2-5|TRBD1
CASSRPGQGVKTQYF
TGTGCCAGCAGCCGCCCGGGACAGGGGGTGAAGACCCAGTACTTC
>few|TRBV3-1|TRBJ1-2|TRBD1
CASSQDPTGFNYGYTF
TGTGCCAGCAGCCAAGACCCGACAGGGTTTAACTATGGCTACACCTTC
>many|TRBV11-2|TRBJ2-3|TRBD2
CASSLRASGGPRYRTDTQYF
TGTGCCAGCAGCTTACGAGCTAGCGGGGGGCCCCGTTACCGCACAGATACGCAGTATTTT
>few|TRBV28|TRBJ2-3|TRBD1
CASSPTGQEWTDTQYF
TGTGCCAGCAGCCCCACCGGACAGGAGTGGACAGATACGCAGTATTTT
>-|TRBV7-8|TRBJ1-1|TRBD1
CASSLAQNINGRTGNTEAFF
TGTGCCAGCAGCCTAGCGCAAAACATAAACGGGAGGACAGGGAATACTGAAGCTTTCTTT
>-|TRBV20-1|TRBJ2-2|-
CSVPARDSTNTGELFF
TGCAGTGTCCCGGCCCGAGACTCGACGAACACCGGGGAGCTGTTTTTT
>-|TRBV18|TRBJ2-7|TRBD1
CASSREEGGSFQYF
TGTGCCAGCTCACGAGAAGAAGGGGGCTCGTTTCAGTACTTC
>-|TRBV20-1|TRBJ2-1|-
CSADGNLNNEQFF
TGCAGTGCCGATGGAAACTTGAACAATGAGCAGTTCTTC
>-|TRBV7-2|TRBJ2-4|TRBD1
CASSSRDRGIQYF
TGTGCCAGCAGCTCCCGGGACAGGGGGATTCAGTACTTC
>-|TRBV20-1|TRBJ2-5|TRBD2
CSATSGTTQETQYF
TGCAGTGCCACATCCGGGACTACTCAAGAGACCCAGTACTTC
>few|TRBV10-3|TRBJ2-5|TRBD1
CAISESGQGETQYF
TGTGCCATCAGTGAGTCGGGACAGGGGGAGACCCAGTACTTC
>few|TRBV6-1|TRBJ2-7|TRBD2
CASRVGLVETYEQYF
TGTGCCAGCAGGGTCGGACTAGTGGAGACCTACGAGCAGTACTTC
>-|TRBV7-2|TRBJ2-1|-
CASSPPSGLEQFF
TGTGCCAGCAGCCCCCCCTCGGGTTTGGAGCAGTTCTTC
>many|TRBV28|TRBJ1-5|TRBD1
CASSDRGQPQHF
TGTGCCAGCAGCGACAGGGGTCAGCCCCAGCATTTT
>many|TRBV28|TRBJ2-7|TRBD1
CASSFPGTGAYEQYF
TGTGCCAGCAGTTTCCCCGGGACAGGAGCCTACGAGCAGTACTTC
>-|TRBV14|TRBJ2-1|TRBD1
CASSQIDRGREEQFF
TGTGCCAGCAGCCAAATAGACAGGGGCAGGGAGGAGCAGTTCTTC
>-|TRBV3-1|TRBJ2-3|-
CASTTPGGSASTDTQYF
TGTGCCAGCACCACCCCCGGGGGTAGCGCAAGCACAGATACGCAGTATTTT
>many|TRBV29-1|TRBJ2-6|-
CSVDKSGANVLTF
TGCAGCGTTGATAAGTCCGGGGCCAACGTCCTGACTTTC
>-|TRBV24-1|TRBJ2-1|TRBD2
CATSATSGGSYNEQFF
TGTGCCACCAGTGCGACTAGCGGGGGGTCCTACAATGAGCAGTTCTTC
>many|TRBV6-2/TRBV6-3|TRBJ1-2|-
CASTSTPANYGYTF
TGTGCCAGCACTTCGACACCGGCTAACTATGGCTACACCTTC
>many|TRBV7-9|TRBJ2-1|-
CASSSPGQGHSHEQFF
TGTGCCAGCAGCTCCCCGGGTCAGGGCCATTCCCATGAGCAGTTCTTC
>-|TRBV4-1|TRBJ1-1|TRBD1
CASTRTGGTEAFF
TGCGCCAGCACCCGGACAGGGGGAACTGAAGCTTTCTTT
>many|TRBV7-9|TRBJ2-2|TRBD2
CASSRLVSGSPGELFF
TGTGCCAGCAGCCGCCTCGTGAGCGGGAGTCCCGGGGAGCTGTTTTTT
>few|TRBV12-3/TRBV12-4|TRBJ2-3|-
CASSFGEGTTDTQYF
TGTGCCAGCAGTTTTGGTGAGGGAACGACAGATACGCAGTATTTT
>many|TRBV5-5|TRBJ1-2|TRBD1
CASSPDGTGRGYTF
TGTGCCAGCAGCCCGGACGGGACAGGGCGTGGCTACACCTTC
>-|TRBV10-3|TRBJ2-7|TRBD2
CAIRAGGTYEQYF
TGTGCCATCCGAGCGGGAGGCACCTACGAGCAGTACTTC
>-|TRBV10-3|TRBJ1-2|TRBD1
CAISNRDRGDGYTF
TGTGCCATCAGCAACCGGGACAGGGGCGATGGCTACACCTTC
>few|TRBV12-3/TRBV12-4|TRBJ1-1|-
CASRGTSSEAFF
TGTGCCAGCAGGGGCACGAGTTCTGAAGCTTTCTTT
>-|TRBV2|TRBJ2-2|-
CASGREGTGELFF
TGTGCCAGCGGAAGAGAAGGGACCGGGGAGCTGTTTTTT
>many|TRBV12-3/TRBV12-4|TRBJ2-2|-
CACTGQNTGELFF
TGTGCCTGCACAGGGCAGAACACCGGGGAGCTGTTTTTT
>few|TRBV18|TRBJ2-1|TRBD2
CASSPPFRMREGSYNEQFF
TGTGCCAGCTCACCACCTTTCCGCATGCGGGAGGGCTCCTACAATGAGCAGTTCTTC
>-|TRBV6-2/TRBV6-3|TRBJ2-7|-
CASSYVGPSYEQYF
TGTGCCAGCAGTTACGTCGGACCTTCCTACGAGCAGTACTTC
>few|TRBV12-3/TRBV12-4|TRBJ2-1|TRBD2
CASSLLAGEPEQFF
TGTGCCAGCAGTTTGCTAGCGGGAGAGCCTGAGCAGTTCTTC
>few|TRBV14|TRBJ2-3|-
CASSPDAWQKDTQYF
TGTGCCAGCAGCCCCGACGCCTGGCAGAAGGATACGCAGTATTTT
>-|TRBV9|TRBJ2-5|TRBD2
CASSVASGGPGETQYF
TGTGCCAGCAGCGTAGCCTCGGGAGGGCCGGGAGAGACCCAGTACTTC
>-|TRBV11-2|TRBJ1-6|-
CASSSGLGSYNSPLHF
TGTGCCAGCAGCTCCGGGTTGGGCTCCTATAATTCACCCCTCCACTTT
>-|TRBV20-1|TRBJ1-5|-
CSAPRGDQPQHF
TGCAGTGCGCCGAGGGGGGATCAGCCCCAGCATTTT
>few|TRBV5-6|TRBJ2-2|-
CASSRTSAYSLTGELFF
TGTGCCAGCAGCCGAACTAGTGCATACAGTTTGACCGGGGAGCTGTTTTTT
>few|TRBV28|TRBJ2-7|-
CASNRNSAEQYF
TGTGCCAGCAACCGAAATTCCGCCGAGCAGTACTTC
>many|TRBV7-2|TRBJ2-1|TRBD2
CASSFSAASGRYNEQFF
TGTGCCAGCAGCTTTAGCGCAGCTAGCGGGAGGTACAATGAGCAGTTCTTC
>-|TRBV5-1|TRBJ2-7|TRBD1
CASSLSGQGRSYEQYF
TGCGCCAGCAGCTTGTCGGGACAGGGACGATCCTACGAGCAGTACTTC
>-|TRBV14|TRBJ1-2|-
CASSQVRSAGYTF
TGTGCCAGCAGCCAAGTACGGTCCGCTGGCTACACCTTC
>few|TRBV7-2|TRBJ2-3|-
CASSLNPGAIDTQYF
TGTGCCAGCAGCCTCAACCCAGGGGCGATAGATACGCAGTATTTT
>few|TRBV11-2|TRBJ2-1|-
CASSLEASIYNEQFF
TGTGCCAGCAGCTTAGAGGCTTCCATATACAATGAGCAGTTCTTC
>-|TRBV7-9|TRBJ2-7|-
CASSTGFYEQYF
TGTGCCAGCAGCACAGGGTTCTACGAGCAGTACTTC
>-|TRBV20-1|TRBJ2-7|-
CSPVQGGHYEQYF
TGCAGTCCGGTCCAGGGGGGACACTACGAGCAGTACTTC
>few|TRBV2|TRBJ2-7|TRBD2
CASSDLGTSRFEQYF
TGTGCCAGCAGTGACCTCGGGACTAGCAGGTTCGAGCAGTACTTC
>few|TRBV5-1|TRBJ2-3|TRBD1
CASSFGTAKGTDTQCF
TGCGCCAGCAGCTTTGGGACAGCGAAAGGCACAGATACGCAGTGTTTT
>-|TRBV11-2|TRBJ2-3|-
CASSPLAGGATDTQYF
TGTGCCAGCAGCCCCCTTGCTGGGGGAGCCACAGATACGCAGTATTTT
>few|TRBV20-1|TRBJ2-7|-
CSARGDQALYEQYF
TGCAGTGCTAGAGGTGACCAGGCACTATACGAGCAGTACTTC
>-|TRBV5-6|TRBJ2-4|-
CASSPPRGNIQYF
TGTGCCAGCAGCCCCCCCCGCGGAAACATTCAGTACTTC
>many|TRBV10-3|TRBJ1-5|TRBD1
CAISEARTGNQPQHF
TGTGCCATCAGCGAGGCCCGGACAGGAAATCAGCCCCAGCATTTT
>-|TRBV12-3/TRBV12-4|TRBJ2-7|-
CASSLSTGHNYEQYF
TGTGCCAGCAGTTTGTCGACGGGGCACAACTACGAGCAGTACTTC
>many|TRBV12-3/TRBV12-4|TRBJ2-7|TRBD1
CASSPGTGPSEQYF
TGTGCCAGCAGTCCCGGGACAGGGCCAAGCGAGCAGTACTTC